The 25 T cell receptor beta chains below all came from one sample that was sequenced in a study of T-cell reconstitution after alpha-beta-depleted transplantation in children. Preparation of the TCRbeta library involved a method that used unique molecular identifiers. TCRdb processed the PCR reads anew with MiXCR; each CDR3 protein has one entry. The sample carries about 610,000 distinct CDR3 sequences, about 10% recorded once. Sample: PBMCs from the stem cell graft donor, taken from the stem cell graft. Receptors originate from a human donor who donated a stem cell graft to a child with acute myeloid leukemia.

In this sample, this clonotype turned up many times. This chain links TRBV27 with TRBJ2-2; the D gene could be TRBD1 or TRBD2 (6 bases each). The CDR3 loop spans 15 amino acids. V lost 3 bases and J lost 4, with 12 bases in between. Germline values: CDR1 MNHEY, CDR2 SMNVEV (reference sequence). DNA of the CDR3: TGTGCCAGCAGTTTTTGGGGGGCGGGCACCGGGGAGCTGTTTTTT. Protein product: CASSFWGAGTGELFF.

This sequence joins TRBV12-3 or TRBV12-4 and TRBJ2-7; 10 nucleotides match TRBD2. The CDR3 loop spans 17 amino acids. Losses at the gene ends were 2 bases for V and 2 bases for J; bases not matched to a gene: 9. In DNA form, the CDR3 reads TGTGCCAGCAGTTTATGGTCTAGCGGGAGCATTCCCTACGAGCAGTACTTC. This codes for CASSLWSSGSIPYEQYF.

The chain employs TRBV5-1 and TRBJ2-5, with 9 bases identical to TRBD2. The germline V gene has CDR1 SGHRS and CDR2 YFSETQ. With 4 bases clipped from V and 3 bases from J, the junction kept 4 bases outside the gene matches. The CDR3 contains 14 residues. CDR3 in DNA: TGCGCCAGCAGCACCCGACTAGCGGAAGAGACCCAGTACTTC. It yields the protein CASSTRLAEETQYF.

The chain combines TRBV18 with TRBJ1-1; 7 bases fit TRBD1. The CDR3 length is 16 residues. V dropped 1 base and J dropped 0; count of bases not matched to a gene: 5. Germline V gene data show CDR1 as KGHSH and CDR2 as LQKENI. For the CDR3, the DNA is TGTGCCAGCTCACCACTCGGACAGGCTATGAACACTGAAGCTTTCTTT. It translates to CASSPLGQAMNTEAFF.

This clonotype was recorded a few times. CDR3: CSASIWSGHRLAGANYEQYF. CDR3 nucleotides: TGCAGTGCTAGTATTTGGTCAGGACACCGACTAGCGGGAGCTAATTACGAGCAGTACTTC. The chain combines TRBV20-1 with TRBJ2-7; 12 bases agree with TRBD2. The germline gives CDR1 DFQATT, CDR2 SNEGSKA (reference sequence). V lost 3 bases and J lost 4; bases outside the gene matches: 22. The length of the CDR3 is 20 residues.

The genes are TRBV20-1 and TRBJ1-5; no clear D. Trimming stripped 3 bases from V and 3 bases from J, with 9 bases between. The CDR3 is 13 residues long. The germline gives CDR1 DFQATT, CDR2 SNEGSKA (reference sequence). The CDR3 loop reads CSASFGPNQPQHF. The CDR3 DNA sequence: TGCAGTGCTAGTTTCGGGCCCAATCAGCCCCAGCATTTT.

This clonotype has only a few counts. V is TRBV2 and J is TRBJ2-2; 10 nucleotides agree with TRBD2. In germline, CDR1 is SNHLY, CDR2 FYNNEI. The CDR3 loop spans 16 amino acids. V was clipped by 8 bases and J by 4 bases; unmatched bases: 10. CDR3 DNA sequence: TGTGCCAGCCCCGCCCTGGGACTAGCGCCCACCGGGGAGCTGTTTTTT. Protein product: CASPALGLAPTGELFF.

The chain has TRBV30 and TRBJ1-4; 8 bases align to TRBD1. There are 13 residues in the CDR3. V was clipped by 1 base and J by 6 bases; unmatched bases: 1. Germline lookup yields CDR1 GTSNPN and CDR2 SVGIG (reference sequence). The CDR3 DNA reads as TGTGCCTGGAGTGAACAGGGGGATGAAAAACTGTTTTTT. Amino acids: CAWSEQGDEKLFF.

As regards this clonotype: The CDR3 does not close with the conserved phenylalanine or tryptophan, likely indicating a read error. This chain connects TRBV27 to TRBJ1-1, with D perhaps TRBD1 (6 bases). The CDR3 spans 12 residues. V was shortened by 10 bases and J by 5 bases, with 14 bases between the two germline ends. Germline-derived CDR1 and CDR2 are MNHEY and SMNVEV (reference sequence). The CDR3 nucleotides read TGTGCCACCTACAGGGTGGAGACTGAAGCTTTCATT. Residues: CATYRVETEAFI.

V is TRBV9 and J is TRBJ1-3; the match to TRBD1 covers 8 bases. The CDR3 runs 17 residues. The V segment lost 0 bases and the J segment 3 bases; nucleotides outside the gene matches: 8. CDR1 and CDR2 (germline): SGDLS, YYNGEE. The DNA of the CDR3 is TGTGCCAGCAGCGTAGCCAGTCAGGGGGCTGTTGGAAACACCATATATTTT. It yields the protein CASSVASQGAVGNTIYF.

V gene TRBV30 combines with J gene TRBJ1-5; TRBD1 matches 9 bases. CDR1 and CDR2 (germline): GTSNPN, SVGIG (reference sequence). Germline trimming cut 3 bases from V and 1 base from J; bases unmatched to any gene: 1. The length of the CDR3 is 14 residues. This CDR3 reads CAWRQGASNQPQHF. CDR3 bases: TGTGCCTGGAGACAGGGGGCCAGCAATCAGCCCCAGCATTTT.

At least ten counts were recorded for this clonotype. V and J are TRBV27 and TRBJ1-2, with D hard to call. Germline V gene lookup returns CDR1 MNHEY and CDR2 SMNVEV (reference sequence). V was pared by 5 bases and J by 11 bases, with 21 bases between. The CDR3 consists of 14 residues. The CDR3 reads CASSPRNLQLVYTF. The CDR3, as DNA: TGTGCCAGCAGTCCTAGGAACCTGCAGCTGGTTTACACCTTC.

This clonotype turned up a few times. CDR3 residues: CASSYDRGPYEQYF. CDR3 DNA sequence: TGTGCCAGCAGTTACGACAGGGGACCCTACGAGCAGTACTTC. The rearrangement joins TRBV27 to TRBJ2-7, with TRBD1 matching 8 bases. CDR3 size: 14 residues. Trimming cost V 4 bases and J 2 bases; bases outside gene matches: 4. Germline V gene data show CDR1 as MNHEY and CDR2 as SMNVEV (reference sequence).

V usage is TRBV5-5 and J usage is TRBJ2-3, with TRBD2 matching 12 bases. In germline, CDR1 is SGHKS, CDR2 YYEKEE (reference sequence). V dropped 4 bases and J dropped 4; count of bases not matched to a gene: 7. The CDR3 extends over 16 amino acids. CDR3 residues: CASSRPSGRVADTQYF. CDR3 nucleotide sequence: TGTGCCAGCAGCCGACCTAGCGGGAGGGTAGCAGATACGCAGTATTTT.

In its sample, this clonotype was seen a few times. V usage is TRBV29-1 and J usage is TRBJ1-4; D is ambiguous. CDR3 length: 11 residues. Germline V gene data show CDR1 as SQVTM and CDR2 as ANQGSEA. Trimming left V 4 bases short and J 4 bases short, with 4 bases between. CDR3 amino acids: CSVAFNEKLFF. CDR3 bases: TGCAGCGTTGCGTTTAATGAAAAACTGTTTTTT.

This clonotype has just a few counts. In DNA form, the CDR3 reads TGTGCCAGCAGCCTCCTTGCCGACGGCGGCTATGGCTACACCTTC. Translating it yields CASSLLADGGYGYTF. The rearrangement joins TRBV2 to TRBJ1-2; no reliable D call. The CDR3 runs to 15 residues. Germline V lookup: CDR1 SNHLY, CDR2 FYNNEI. V was trimmed by 6 bases and J by 4 bases, leaving 18 bases between them.

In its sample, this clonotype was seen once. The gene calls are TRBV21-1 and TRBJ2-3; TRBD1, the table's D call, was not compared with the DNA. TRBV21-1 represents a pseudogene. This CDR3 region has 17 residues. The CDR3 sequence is CASSKGPPPAMTDTQYF. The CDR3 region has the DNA TGTGCCAGCAGCAAAGGTCCCCCCCCAGCGATGACAGATACGCAGTATTTT.

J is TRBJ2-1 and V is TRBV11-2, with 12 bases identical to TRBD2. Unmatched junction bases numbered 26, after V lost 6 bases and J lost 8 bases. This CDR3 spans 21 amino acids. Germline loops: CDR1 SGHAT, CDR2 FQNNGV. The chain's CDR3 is CASSSGKRQGATSGRYDEQFF. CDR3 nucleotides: TGTGCCAGCAGTAGTGGGAAGCGGCAGGGGGCGACTAGCGGGAGATATGATGAGCAGTTCTTC.

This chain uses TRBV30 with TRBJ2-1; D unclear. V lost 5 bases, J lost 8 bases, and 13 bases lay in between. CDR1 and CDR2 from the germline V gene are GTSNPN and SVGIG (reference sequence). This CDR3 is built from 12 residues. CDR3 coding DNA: TGTGCCTGGGTACAAGATGGCGATGAGCAGTTCTTC. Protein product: CAWVQDGDEQFF.

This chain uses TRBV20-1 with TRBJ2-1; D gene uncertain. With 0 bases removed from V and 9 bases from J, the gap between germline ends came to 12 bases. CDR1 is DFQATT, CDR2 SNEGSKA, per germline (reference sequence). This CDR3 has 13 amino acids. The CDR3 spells CSARDQLWGEQFF. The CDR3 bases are TGCAGTGCTAGAGATCAGTTGTGGGGTGAGCAGTTCTTC.

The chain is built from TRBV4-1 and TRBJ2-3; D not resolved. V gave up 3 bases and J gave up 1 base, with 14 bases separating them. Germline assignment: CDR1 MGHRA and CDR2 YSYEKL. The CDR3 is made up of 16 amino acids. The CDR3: CASSQSLTLGTDTQYF. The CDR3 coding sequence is TGCGCCAGCAGCCAGTCCCTAACCCTCGGCACAGATACGCAGTATTTT.

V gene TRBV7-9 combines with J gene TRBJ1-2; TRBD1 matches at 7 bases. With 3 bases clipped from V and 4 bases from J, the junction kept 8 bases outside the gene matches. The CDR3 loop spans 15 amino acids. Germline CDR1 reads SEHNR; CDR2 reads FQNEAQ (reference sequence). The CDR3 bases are TGTGCCAGCAGCTTCCCCTTGGCAGGGGGCTATGGCTACACCTTC. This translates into CASSFPLAGGYGYTF. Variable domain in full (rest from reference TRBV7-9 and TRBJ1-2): DTGVSQNPRHKITKRGQNVTFRCDPISEHNRLYWYRQTLGQGPEFLTYFQNEAQLEKSRLLSDRFSAERPKGSFSTLEIQRTEQGDSAMYLCASSFPLAGGYGYTFGSGTRLTVV.

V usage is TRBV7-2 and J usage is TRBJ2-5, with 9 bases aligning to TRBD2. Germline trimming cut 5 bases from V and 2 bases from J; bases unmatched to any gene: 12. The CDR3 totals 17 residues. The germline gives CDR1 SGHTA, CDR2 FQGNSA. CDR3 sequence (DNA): TGTGCCAGCAGCGTTACCGGGACTAGCACCTCTCAAGAGACCCAGTACTTC. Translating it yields CASSVTGTSTSQETQYF.

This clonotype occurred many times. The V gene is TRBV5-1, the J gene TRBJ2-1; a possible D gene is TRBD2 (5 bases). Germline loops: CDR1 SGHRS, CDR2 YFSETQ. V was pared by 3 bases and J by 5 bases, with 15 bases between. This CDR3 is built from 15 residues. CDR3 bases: TGCGCCAGCAGCTCCGGGCTAGCAAACAACAATGAGCAGTTCTTC. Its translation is CASSSGLANNNEQFF.

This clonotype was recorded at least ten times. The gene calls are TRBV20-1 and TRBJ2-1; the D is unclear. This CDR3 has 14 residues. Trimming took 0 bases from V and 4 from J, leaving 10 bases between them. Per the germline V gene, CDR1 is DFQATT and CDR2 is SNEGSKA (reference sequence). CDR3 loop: CSAREETSYNEQFF. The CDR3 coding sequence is TGCAGTGCTAGAGAAGAGACGTCTTACAATGAGCAGTTCTTC.